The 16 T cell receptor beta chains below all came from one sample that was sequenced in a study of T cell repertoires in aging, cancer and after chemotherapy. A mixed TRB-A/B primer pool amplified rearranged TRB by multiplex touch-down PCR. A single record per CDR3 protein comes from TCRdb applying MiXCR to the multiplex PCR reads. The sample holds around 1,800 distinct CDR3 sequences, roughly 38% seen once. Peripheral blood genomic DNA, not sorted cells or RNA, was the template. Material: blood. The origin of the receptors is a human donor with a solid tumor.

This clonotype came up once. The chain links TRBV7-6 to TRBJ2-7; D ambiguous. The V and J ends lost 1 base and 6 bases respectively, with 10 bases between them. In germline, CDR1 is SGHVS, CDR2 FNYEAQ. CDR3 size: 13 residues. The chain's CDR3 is CASSLGEKREQYF. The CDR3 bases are TGTGCCAGCAGCTTAGGGGAAAAGCGCGAGCAGTACTTC.

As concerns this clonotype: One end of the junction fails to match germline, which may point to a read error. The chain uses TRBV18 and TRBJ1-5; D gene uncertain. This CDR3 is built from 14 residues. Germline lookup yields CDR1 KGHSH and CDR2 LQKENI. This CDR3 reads CASSPPLSNQPQHF. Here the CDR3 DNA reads TGTGCCAGCTCCCCACCGCTTAGCAATCAGCCCCAGCATTTT.

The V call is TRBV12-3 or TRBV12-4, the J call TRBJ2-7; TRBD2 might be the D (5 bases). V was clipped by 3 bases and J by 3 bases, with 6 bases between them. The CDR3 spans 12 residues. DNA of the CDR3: TGTGCCAGCAGTTTTCGGGGCTACGAGCAGTACTTC. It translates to CASSFRGYEQYF.

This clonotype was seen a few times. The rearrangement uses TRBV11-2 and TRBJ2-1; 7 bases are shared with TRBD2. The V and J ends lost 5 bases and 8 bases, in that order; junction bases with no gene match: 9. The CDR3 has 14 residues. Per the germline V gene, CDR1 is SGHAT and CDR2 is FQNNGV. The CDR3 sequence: CASSRAQRGHEQFF. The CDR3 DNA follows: TGTGCCAGCAGCCGTGCCCAGCGGGGCCATGAGCAGTTCTTC.

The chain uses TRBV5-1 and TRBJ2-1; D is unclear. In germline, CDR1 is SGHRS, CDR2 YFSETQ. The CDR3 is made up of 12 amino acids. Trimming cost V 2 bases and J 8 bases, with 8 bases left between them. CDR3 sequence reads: CASSFDIHEQFF. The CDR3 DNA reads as TGCGCCAGCAGCTTTGACATACATGAGCAGTTCTTC.

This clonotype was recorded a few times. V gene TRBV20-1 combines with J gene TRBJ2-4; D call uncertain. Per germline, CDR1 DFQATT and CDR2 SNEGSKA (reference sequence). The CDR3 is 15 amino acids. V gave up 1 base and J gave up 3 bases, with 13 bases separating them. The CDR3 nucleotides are TGCAGTGCTAGAGCGGCAGGTCGTGACAAAAACATTCAGTACTTC. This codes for CSARAAGRDKNIQYF.

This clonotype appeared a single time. Written as DNA, the CDR3 is TGTGCCAGTAGTATTGGGTCTAGGGCGGGGGGCACTGAAGCTTTCTTT. Amino acids: CASSIGSRAGGTEAFF. V and J are TRBV19 and TRBJ1-1, with a tentative D call TRBD1 (5 bases). V lost 3 bases to trimming and J lost 4 bases, with 18 bases between them. This CDR3 is 16 amino acids long. Germline V gene data show CDR1 as LNHDA and CDR2 as SQIVND (reference sequence).

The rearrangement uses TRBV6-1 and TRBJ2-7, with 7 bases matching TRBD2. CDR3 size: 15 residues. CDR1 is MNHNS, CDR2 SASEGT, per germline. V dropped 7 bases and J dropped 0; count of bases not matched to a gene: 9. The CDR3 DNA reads TGTGCCAGCAAGACTAGCCCATCTTTCTCCTACGAGCAGTACGTC. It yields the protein CASKTSPSFSYEQYV.

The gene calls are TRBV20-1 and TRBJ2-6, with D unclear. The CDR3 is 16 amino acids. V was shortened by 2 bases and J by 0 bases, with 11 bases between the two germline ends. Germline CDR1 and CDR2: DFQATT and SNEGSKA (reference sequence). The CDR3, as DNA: TGCAGTGCTAGATGGGTAACGGGCTCTGGGGCCAACGTCCTGACTTTC. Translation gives CSARWVTGSGANVLTF.

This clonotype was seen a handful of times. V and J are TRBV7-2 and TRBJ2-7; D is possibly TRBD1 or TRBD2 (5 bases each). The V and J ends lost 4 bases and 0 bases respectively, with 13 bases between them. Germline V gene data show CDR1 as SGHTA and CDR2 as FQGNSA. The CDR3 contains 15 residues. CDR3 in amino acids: CASSSTGTTSYEQYF. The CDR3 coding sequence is TGTGCCAGCAGCTCCACCGGGACGACCTCCTACGAGCAGTACTTC.

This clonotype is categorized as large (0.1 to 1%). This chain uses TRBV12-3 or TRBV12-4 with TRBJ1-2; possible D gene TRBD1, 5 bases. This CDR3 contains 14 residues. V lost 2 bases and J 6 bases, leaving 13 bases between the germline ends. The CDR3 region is CASSLPGQVDGYTF. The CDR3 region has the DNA TGTGCCAGCAGTTTACCAGGGCAGGTTGATGGCTACACCTTC.

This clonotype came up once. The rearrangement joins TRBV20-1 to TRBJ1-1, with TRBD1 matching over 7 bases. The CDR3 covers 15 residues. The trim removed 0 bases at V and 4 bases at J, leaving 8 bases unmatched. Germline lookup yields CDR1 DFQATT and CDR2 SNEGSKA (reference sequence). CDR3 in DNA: TGCAGTGCTAGAGATCGCCCAGGGGGTCGCACTGAAGCTTTCTTT. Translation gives CSARDRPGGRTEAFF.

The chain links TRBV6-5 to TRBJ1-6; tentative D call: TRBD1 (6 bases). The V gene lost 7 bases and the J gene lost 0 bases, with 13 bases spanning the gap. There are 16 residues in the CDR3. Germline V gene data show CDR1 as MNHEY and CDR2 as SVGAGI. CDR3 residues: CASTKGGSSYNSPLHF. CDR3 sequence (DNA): TGTGCCAGCACCAAAGGGGGGAGCTCCTATAATTCACCCCTCCACTTT.

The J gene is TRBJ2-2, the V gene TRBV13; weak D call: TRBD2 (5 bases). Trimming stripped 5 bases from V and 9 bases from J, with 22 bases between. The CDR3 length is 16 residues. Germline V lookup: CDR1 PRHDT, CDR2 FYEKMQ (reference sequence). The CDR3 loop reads CASSLTGNSRPWELFF. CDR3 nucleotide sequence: TGTGCCAGCAGCCTAACGGGGAATTCTCGCCCGTGGGAGCTGTTTTTT.

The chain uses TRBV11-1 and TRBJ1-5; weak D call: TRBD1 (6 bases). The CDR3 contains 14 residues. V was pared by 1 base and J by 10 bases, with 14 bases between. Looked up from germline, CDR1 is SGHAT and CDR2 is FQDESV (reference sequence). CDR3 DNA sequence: TGTGCCAGCAGCTTAGGGGGGGCTATTCATCCCCAGCATTTT. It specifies CASSLGGAIHPQHF. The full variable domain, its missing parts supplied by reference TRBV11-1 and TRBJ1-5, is EAEVAQSPRYKITEKSQAVAFWCDPISGHATLYWYRQILGQGPELLVQFQDESVVDDSQLPKDRFSAERLKGVDSTLKIQPAELGDSAMYLCASSLGGAIHPQHFGDGTRLSIL.

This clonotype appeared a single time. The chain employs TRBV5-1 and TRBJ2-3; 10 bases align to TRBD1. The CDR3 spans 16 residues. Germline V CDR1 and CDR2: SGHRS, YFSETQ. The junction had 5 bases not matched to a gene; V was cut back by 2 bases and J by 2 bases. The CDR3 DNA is TGCGCCAGCAGCTTACCCGGGACAGGGGACACAGATACGCAGTATTTT. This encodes CASSLPGTGDTDTQYF.